The source of this T cell receptor beta chain is a study of OX40 agonist ivuxolimab in advanced cancers. The overall study: In three patients, partial responses were observed, one with hepatocellular carcinoma and two with cutaneous melanoma. Study-wide points: Low levels of normalized T-cell clonal expansion also appeared in some nonresponders. In the 0.1 to 3.0 mg/kg range, CD4+ and CD8+ blood T cells had expanded clonally by week 6. Among the least clonally expanded were partial responders at 0.1-3.0 mg/kg.

Only in-frame clones appear in the TCRdb table, and some are missing; sequencing was by immunoSEQ multiplex PCR. Of roughly 100,000 clones listed, about 90% were seen once; the top ten hold under 0.8%. As for this clone: Its antigen is currently unknown.

V shed 3 bases and J shed 8 bases, with 11 bases lying between them. Germline V gene sequence: CDR1 GTSNPN, CDR2 SVGIG (reference sequence). This CDR3 contains 12 residues. Material: CD4+ or CD8+ T cells sorted from blood, obtained in a trial of the OX40 agonist ivuxolimab. The V gene is TRBV30, the J gene TRBJ2-4; D perhaps matches TRBD2 (5 bases). This clonotype was obtained from an adult with an advanced solid tumor such as melanoma, head and neck, liver or kidney cancer. The CDR3 spells CAWSTGSDIQYF. The CDR3 coding sequence is TGTGCCTGGAGCACGGGGTCGGACATTCAGTACTTC.